The 14 T cell receptor beta chains below come from one sample, sequenced in a study of response to subunit inactivated influenza vaccine. TCRdb itself ran the RT-PCR reads through MiXCR, one entry per CDR3 protein. The table lists about 180,000 distinct CDR3 sequences, about a tenth of them singletons. Sequencing used non-naive T cells sorted from PBMCs, obtained on the day of vaccination. The receptor set was obtained from a man aged 45-60 years who received an inactivated influenza vaccine.

This clonotype appeared many times. The gene calls are TRBV6-5 and TRBJ2-7; 10 positions match TRBD2. Germline assignment: CDR1 MNHEY and CDR2 SVGAGI. V trimming: 1 base; J trimming: 3 bases; junction bases outside the gene matches: 6. The CDR3 spans 16 residues. The CDR3 coding sequence is TGTGCCAGCAGTTACTTAGCGGGGGGCCTAGTCTACGAGCAGTACTTC. Encoded protein: CASSYLAGGLVYEQYF.

This clonotype counts as medium-sized. The chain recombines TRBV15 with TRBJ2-2; 9 nucleotides line up with TRBD1. V trimming: 0 bases; J trimming: 4 bases; junction bases outside the gene matches: 6. The germline V gene has CDR1 LNHNV and CDR2 YYDKDF (reference sequence). The CDR3 has 17 amino acids. Here the CDR3 reads CATSRDRGTGPTGELFF. As DNA, the CDR3 is TGTGCCACCAGCAGAGATAGGGGGACAGGGCCCACCGGGGAGCTGTTTTTT. Looking up the rest from reference TRBV15 and TRBJ2-2 gives the full variable domain: DAMVIQNPRYQVTQFGKPVTLSCSQTLNHNVMYWYQQKSSQAPKLLFHYYDKDFNNEADTPDNFQSRRPNTSFCFLDIRSPGLGDTAMYLCATSRDRGTGPTGELFFGEGSRLTVL.

This clonotype was counted at least ten times. The chain links TRBV29-1 to TRBJ1-6; no firm D call. Germline assignment: CDR1 SQVTM and CDR2 ANQGSEA. The CDR3 has 16 amino acids. The V end lost 7 bases, the J end lost 0 bases, and 16 bases lay between the germline ends. In DNA, the CDR3 is TGCAGCGACGGGGATGGACCCACCTCCTATAATTCACCCCTCCACTTT. Translating gives CSDGDGPTSYNSPLHF.

V gene TRBV12-3 or TRBV12-4 combines with J gene TRBJ2-7, with D tentatively TRBD1 or TRBD2 (5 bases each). This CDR3 spans 14 amino acids. The V end was cut by 5 bases, the J end by 0 bases, with 11 bases between. The CDR3 DNA sequence: TGTGCCAGCAGTCTTCAGGGACGCTCCTACGAGCAGTACTTC. Translation gives CASSLQGRSYEQYF.

This clonotype was detected only a few times. V usage is TRBV6-1 and J usage is TRBJ2-2; possibly TRBD1 or TRBD2 for D (6 bases each). Germline-derived CDR1 and CDR2 are MNHNS and SASEGT. This CDR3 contains 14 residues. V was cut by 5 bases and J by 6 bases, with 13 bases left in between. The CDR3 bases are TGTGCCAGCAGTCTAGGGGGGCGGGCCGGGGAGCTGTTTTTT. Translated, it gives CASSLGGRAGELFF.

This chain uses TRBV4-3 with TRBJ1-2; D is uncertain. Germline assignment: CDR1 LGHNA and CDR2 YSLEER. The CDR3 is 14 amino acids. Trimming took 0 bases from V and 9 from J, leaving 14 bases between them. CDR3: CASSQDSGSTRYTF. CDR3 bases: TGCGCCAGCAGCCAAGATTCGGGCTCGACCCGCTACACCTTC.

This clonotype came up a few times. The chain has TRBV9 and TRBJ1-3; TRBD1 is a possible D gene (6 bases). The CDR3 length is 16 residues. Trimming pared 3 bases from V and 4 bases from J, leaving 17 bases between. Germline V gene data show CDR1 as SGDLS and CDR2 as YYNGEE. DNA of the CDR3: TGTGCCAGCAGCGCTGAGGACAGTTATAGGGGAAACACCATATATTTT. Its translation: CASSAEDSYRGNTIYF. The whole variable domain, remainder taken from reference TRBV9 and TRBJ1-3, is DSGVTQTPKHLITATGQRVTLRCSPRSGDLSVYWYQQSLDQGLQFLIQYYNGEERAKGNILERFSAQQFPDLHSELNLSSLELGDSALYFCASSAEDSYRGNTIYFGEGSWLTVV.

The table lists this clonotype with a count of one. The chain carries TRBV7-9 and TRBJ2-7, with D perhaps TRBD2 (6 bases). The CDR3 loop spans 14 amino acids. Trimming pared 1 base from V and 4 bases from J, leaving 11 bases between. The V gene's germline CDR1 is SEHNR and CDR2 FQNEAQ (reference sequence). The DNA for the CDR3 is TGTGCCAGCAGCTTAGGCCCGGGGAGGTACGAGCAGTACTTC. Encoded protein: CASSLGPGRYEQYF.

This clonotype occurred many times. The gene calls are TRBV29-1 and TRBJ2-5; no clear D gene. Germline V gives CDR1 SQVTM, CDR2 ANQGSEA. The V and J ends lost 4 bases and 5 bases respectively, with 14 bases between them. There are 13 residues in the CDR3. The CDR3 sequence is CSVGRRVEETQYF. The DNA of the CDR3 is TGCAGCGTTGGGAGACGGGTGGAGGAGACCCAGTACTTC.

This clonotype was detected ten times or more. The chain links TRBV9 to TRBJ2-5; D gene ambiguous. CDR3 size: 16 residues. Trimming removed 0 bases at V and 1 base at J, with 13 bases between. Per the germline V gene, CDR1 is SGDLS and CDR2 is YYNGEE. CDR3 sequence reads: CASSVGSALSQETQYF. The CDR3, as DNA: TGTGCCAGCAGCGTAGGGTCTGCCCTTAGCCAAGAGACCCAGTACTTC. Full variable domain (outside the CDR3, taken from reference TRBV9 and TRBJ2-5): DSGVTQTPKHLITATGQRVTLRCSPRSGDLSVYWYQQSLDQGLQFLIQYYNGEERAKGNILERFSAQQFPDLHSELNLSSLELGDSALYFCASSVGSALSQETQYFGPGTRLLVL.

The rearrangement links TRBV4-1 to TRBJ2-2; tentative D call: TRBD2 (6 bases). The CDR3 covers 14 residues. Germline V gene lookup returns CDR1 MGHRA and CDR2 YSYEKL. With 3 bases removed from V and 6 bases from J, the gap between germline ends came to 11 bases. CDR3 sequence reads: CASSQDYFSGELFF. The CDR3 region has the DNA TGCGCCAGCAGCCAGGACTATTTTTCCGGGGAGCTGTTTTTT.

This clonotype was detected ten times or more. This chain joins TRBV3-1 and TRBJ1-1; D unclear. Germline CDR1 is LGHDT and CDR2 is YNNKEL (reference sequence). Trimming stripped 0 bases from V and 0 bases from J, with 17 bases between. The CDR3 is 18 amino acids. CDR3 nucleotides: TGTGCCAGCAGCCAAGACTTGATATACTCAACAGTGAACACTGAAGCTTTCTTT. Protein: CASSQDLIYSTVNTEAFF.

The V call is TRBV27, the J call TRBJ1-4; D unclear. The CDR3 runs to 13 residues. V dropped 5 bases and J dropped 7 bases, with 11 bases sitting between them. CDR1 and CDR2 from the germline V gene are MNHEY and SMNVEV (reference sequence). The chain's CDR3 is CASSKGLSEKLFF. CDR3 in DNA: TGTGCCAGCAGTAAAGGGTTAAGTGAAAAACTGTTTTTT.

The chain is built from TRBV4-2 and TRBJ2-7, with 10 bases that match TRBD2. Germline V gives CDR1 LGHNA, CDR2 YNFKEQ. The CDR3 totals 14 residues. Trimming cost V 3 bases and J 5 bases; bases outside gene matches: 4. CDR3 sequence: CASSHSGGAHEQYF. CDR3 DNA: TGTGCCAGCAGCCACAGCGGGGGGGCCCACGAGCAGTACTTC.